The clone carrying this TCR beta chain has more than one count but fewer than ten. Its cognate antigen is unknown. This record belongs to a study of T cell repertoires in cytomegalovirus infection. Study-wide results and limits: Accumulated public TCR beta family frequency recognized individuals carrying CMV together with the relevant HLA. Within the response measured ex vivo, HLA-C-restricted CMV-specific TCR beta clonotypes were dominant.

Germline V CDR1 and CDR2: SGHVS, FQNEAQ. This CDR3 has 14 amino acids. V lost 8 bases and J lost 2, with 13 bases in between. Each CDR3 protein is one row after TCRdb ran MiXCR on the reads. The sample yields some 920,000 distinct CDR3 sequences, roughly 30% seen once. This TCR was sampled from a human donor in good health (CMV status not recorded). Some clones in this sample may be carry-over from other donors' samples. The gene calls are TRBV7-8 and TRBJ1-5; TRBD1 is a possible D gene (6 bases). The sample was cultured CD8+ T cells from PBMCs, taken from culture after CMV antigen stimulation. The CDR3 spells CASGEQGRNQPQHF. The CDR3 nucleotides are TGTGCCAGCGGTGAACAGGGCCGCAATCAGCCCCAGCATTTT.